This T cell receptor (beta chain) derives from a study of T cells expressing NK-cell markers. Study-wide points: Similarly, these clonotypes led the CD3+CD56-NKG2C+ fraction as well in a handful of donors.

The CDR3 is made up of 19 amino acids. From germline, CDR1 is MNHEY and CDR2 SMNVEV (reference sequence). About this clonotype itself: Its target is unknown.

Each CDR3 protein gets one entry in TCRdb, which reprocessed the 5' RACE reads and gives no DNA. Its table lists some 440,000 distinct CDR3 sequences. The rearrangement joins TRBV27 to TRBJ2-6; without DNA, the TCRdb call of TRBD2 cannot be checked. This clonotype originated in a woman in her 50s in good health. The source material was blood T cells: a sorted CD56 or NKG2C T cell subset, CD4+ or CD8+ T cells, or bulk PBMC T cells (not recorded which). The CDR3 is CASSFYGVQGLSGANVLTF.